This T cell receptor (beta chain) is drawn from a study of blood T cell repertoires in COVID-19 (TCRdb year 2020). Background for the entire study: Collaborator samples came from the United States, Italy and Spain and covered acute and convalescent phases of COVID-19. The sample metadata nearly always contained a de-identified subject ID, COVID-19 status, age in years and sex. Where available, HLA class I and class II types were obtained from metadata supplied by the sample provider rather than from assay-based typing. The repertoires were made available in a free public database intended to serve as a resource for research on the immune response to SARS-CoV-2. The material from the prospective study consisted of cDNA or gDNA derived from T cells, B-cell-depleted T cells, or PBMCs. Samples came from the ongoing ImmuneRACE study (first 160 participants) plus 1,254 subjects from 6 global collaborators. Subjects who had been exposed to COVID-19, were actively infected with it, or had recovered from it provided the deeply sampled blood TCRbeta repertoires that made up the dataset.

Study-wide conclusions, independent of this receptor: Clinical and demographic metadata were provided uncurated, with the amount varying by source and participant.

The immunoSEQ Assay, a bias-controlled multiplex PCR, was used to amplify TCRbeta CDR3 regions from genomic DNA. The original pipeline was this. The number of nucleated cells in each sample was estimated by amplification of reference gene primers within the assay. To quantify the absolute abundance of each unique TCRbeta CDR3 rearrangement, sequence reads were collapsed and filtered. For each sample, productive Simpson clonality was calculated by taking the square root of Simpson's diversity index across productive rearrangements. The immuneACCESS repertoire file appears here via TCRdb, limited to in-frame rearrangements. These files lack a portion of the clones; in checked studies, under half of the deficit traces to unresolved V genes, and the cause of the others is not known. That table is the source of V, J and clone size, and D and trimming were worked out from the DNA. The sample includes fewer than 300,000 clones, with 88% observed a single time. The top ten clonotypes cover 0.65% to 0.95% of the sample.

Whole blood was collected in K2EDTA tubes by collaborating institutions according to the institutions' own protocols. Collaborator samples were shipped for TCRbeta analysis as frozen whole blood, isolated PBMCs, or DNA extracted from either sample type. Sequences SGHVS (CDR1) and FNYEAQ (CDR2) are obtained from the germline V gene. V is pared back by 6 bases and J by 1 base, with 9 bases lying between the germline termini. The CDR3 holds 13 amino acids from the cysteine to the phenylalanine. Kept here is only the CDR3 DNA, which spans 39 bases and is read in frame from base 1. Of note for this clone: The clone's antigen remains unknown. No much larger clonotype is one base removed from it; base qualities were not supplied.

The sample taken for sequencing was peripheral blood. Recombination joined TRBV7-6 with TRBJ1-1; matching of 5 bases hints at TRBD1 as the D gene. The receptor was isolated from a woman in her 30s with acute or convalescent COVID-19. The CDR3 region reads CASRGLGNTEAFF. The DNA sequence is as follows: TGTGCCAGCAGGGGACTGGGGAACACTGAAGCTTTCTTT.